The table lists the clone carrying this T cell receptor (beta chain) with many counts. The data were taken from a study of neurological immune-mediated disorders. This CDR3 region has 14 residues. Germline V gene data show CDR1 as SGHKS and CDR2 as YYEKEE (reference sequence). V shed 4 bases, J shed 8 bases, and the junction held 6 bases outside the gene matches. TCRdb ran MiXCR on the 5' RACE reads and lists one entry per CDR3 protein. Found here are under 90,000 distinct CDR3 sequences, 10% of them singletons; the top ten hold about 1.7%. The rearrangement links TRBV5-5 to TRBJ2-1, with 10 bases lining up with TRBD1. The TCR comes from a man aged 40-49 years in good health. The sequenced material came from PBMCs. For the CDR3, the DNA is TGTGCCAGCAGCCCCGGACAGGGGGGAGATGAGCAGTTCTTC. It codes for CASSPGQGGDEQFF.